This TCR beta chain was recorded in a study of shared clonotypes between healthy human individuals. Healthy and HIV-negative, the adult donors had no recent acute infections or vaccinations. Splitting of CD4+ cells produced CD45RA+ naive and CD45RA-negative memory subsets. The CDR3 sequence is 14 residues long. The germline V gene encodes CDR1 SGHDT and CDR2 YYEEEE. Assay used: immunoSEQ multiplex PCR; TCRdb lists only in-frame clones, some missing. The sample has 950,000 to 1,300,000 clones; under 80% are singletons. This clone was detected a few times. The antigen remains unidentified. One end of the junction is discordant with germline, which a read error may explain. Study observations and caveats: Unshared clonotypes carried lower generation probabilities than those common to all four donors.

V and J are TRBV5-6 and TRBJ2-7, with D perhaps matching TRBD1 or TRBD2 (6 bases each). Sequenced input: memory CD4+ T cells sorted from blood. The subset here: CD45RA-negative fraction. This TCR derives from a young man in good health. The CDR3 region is CASSVGGLSHEQYF. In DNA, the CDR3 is TGTGCCAGCAGCGTAGGGGGGCTCTCCCACGAGCAGTACTTC.